This entry concerns a single T cell receptor beta chain. The antigen remains undetermined. Healthy bone marrow donors formed the donor group. PCR primers comprised 60 Vbeta and 13 Jbeta primers. Produced via immunoSEQ multiplex PCR; TCRdb's table is partial and in-frame only. Recorded here are more than 200,000 clones; the top ten clones represent 0.75% to 1%. This entry belongs to a study of cytomegalovirus exposure and HLA in healthy donors. The CDR3 runs 17 residues. V lost 3 bases, J lost 3 bases, and 13 bases stayed unmatched. Germline V gene sequence: CDR1 MGHRA, CDR2 YSYEKL. Overall study findings and caveats: Later findings reportedly placed an Asian-associated ancestry cluster below the roughly 670-donor mean for N-insertions. Most TCR sequences proved rare, with some public TCRs found in many donors. Published work reported that the classifier diagnosed cytomegalovirus status with high specificity and sensitivity.

The chain is built from TRBV4-1 and TRBJ1-2; 7 bases fit TRBD1. The source is a woman younger than 45 in good health and CMV-seropositive. Specimen: PBMCs. Here the CDR3 reads CASSHRSDREVDYGYTF. Written as DNA, the CDR3 is TGCGCCAGCAGCCATCGCTCCGACAGGGAGGTGGACTATGGCTACACCTTC.